This T cell receptor beta chain was sequenced during a study of T cells in Graves' hyperthyroidism and ophthalmopathy. About the research overall: Pretreatment peripheral blood was obtained at initial diagnosis.

Graves' hyperthyroidism was deemed stable given no ophthalmopathy progression within 18 months. From RNA transcripts, TCR beta CDR3 regions were amplified. Initially, a first-round RT-PCR of the TCR CDR3 employed the HTBI primer set. Each CDR3 protein is one row after TCRdb ran MiXCR on the multiplex PCR reads. The table lists about 840,000 distinct CDR3 sequences, more than 30% of them singletons. Trimming removed 4 bases from V and 0 bases from J, with 10 bases in between. Germline values: CDR1 SEHNR, CDR2 FQNEAQ (reference sequence). CDR3 size: 16 residues. Sequencing used blood. The sequence derives from a man between 18 and 29 years old with Graves' hyperthyroidism. This chain links TRBV7-9 with TRBJ2-6; the D is unclear. CDR3 loop: CASSSTESSGANVLTF. As DNA, the CDR3 is TGTGCCAGCAGCTCGACCGAGAGCTCTGGGGCCAACGTCCTGACTTTC.